This T cell receptor beta chain comes out of a study of technical replicates of blood from four donors. Between the trimmed V and J ends, which lost 1 base and 2 bases, there was a span of 12 bases. Germline V gene data show CDR1 as MNHNS and CDR2 as SASEGT. The CDR3 is 15 amino acids. The data were produced by immunoSEQ multiplex PCR, yet TCRdb's version contains in-frame clones alone and is incomplete. This repertoire shows roughly 62,000 clones, around 92% found once; its top ten account for 3% to 5%. Sequencing input: PBMCs. The V call is TRBV6-1, the J call TRBJ2-7; a weak D match, TRBD2 (7 bases). This clonotype originated in a human donor in good health. Some clones in this sample may be carry-over from other donors' samples. The CDR3 coding sequence is TGTGCCAGCAGTGAAGTTGGGGGGGGGCCCTACGAGCAGTACTTC. It specifies CASSEVGGGPYEQYF.